This TCR beta chain emerged from a study of shared clonotypes between healthy human individuals. The wider study: Per donor, CD8 memory used one plate, CD8 naive used two, CD4 memory used three and CD4 naive used three.

Data came from immunoSEQ multiplex PCR; TCRdb stores just in-frame clones and leaves some out. The repertoire has 2.3 million or so clones, 80% to 95% of them found once; the top ten carry 0.39%. Remarks on this clone: Its antigen remains unidentified.

Study results and limitations: Generation probabilities of non-shared clonotypes were lower (relative to those shared by all four donors).

This TCR derives from a man aged 18 to 29 in good health. Some clones in this sample may be carry-over from other donors' samples. Material: naive CD4+ T cells from PBMCs. Regarding subset: CD45RA+ positively selected.

The CDR3 region is CASSITQGPREKLFF. Written as DNA, the CDR3 is TGTGCCAGCAGTATAACACAGGGGCCTAGGGAAAAACTGTTTTTT. The chain uses TRBV2 and TRBJ1-4; TRBD1 matches 7 bases. V lost 5 bases, J lost 8 bases, and 11 bases stayed unmatched. This CDR3 comprises 15 residues. Germline CDR1 and CDR2: SNHLY and FYNNEI.